The present entry profiles one T cell receptor beta chain with its context. This CDR3 has 14 amino acids. Trimming removed 4 bases from V and 4 bases from J, with 15 bases in between. CDR1 SGHDT and CDR2 YYEEEE come from the germline V gene. This record belongs to a study of blood T cell repertoires in COVID-19. The table came from immunoSEQ multiplex PCR; TCRdb's copy has only in-frame clones and leaves some out. The sample has roughly 170,000 clones; about four fifths are singletons. Among Cohort 3 donors, those recovered had two negative PCRs, clearance, or symptom resolution. This clonotype was sampled from a man aged 60-69 years who had recovered from COVID-19. Input material: PBMCs or T cells enriched from blood (not recorded which). This chain connects TRBV5-6 to TRBJ2-7, with D perhaps TRBD2 (5 bases). CDR3 sequence: CASSLPEVGYEQYF. In nucleotides, the CDR3 is TGTGCCAGCAGCCTCCCGGAGGTGGGATACGAGCAGTACTTC.